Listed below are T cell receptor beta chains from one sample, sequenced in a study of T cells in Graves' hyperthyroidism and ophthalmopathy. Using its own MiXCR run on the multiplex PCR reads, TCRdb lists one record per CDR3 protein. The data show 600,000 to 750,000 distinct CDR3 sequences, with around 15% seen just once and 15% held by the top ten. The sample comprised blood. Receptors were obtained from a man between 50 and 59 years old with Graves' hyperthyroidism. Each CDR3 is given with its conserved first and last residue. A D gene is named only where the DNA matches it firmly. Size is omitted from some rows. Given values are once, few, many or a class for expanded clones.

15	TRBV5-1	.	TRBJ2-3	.	CASSIQDSSTDTQYF	TGCGCCAGCAGCATTCAGGATTCTAGCACAGATACGCAGTATTTT
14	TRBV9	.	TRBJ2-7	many	CASSVGSGPYEQYF	TGTGCCAGCAGCGTAGGGAGCGGACCCTACGAGCAGTACTTC
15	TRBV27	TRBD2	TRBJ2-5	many	CASSYSGSFQETQYF	TGTGCCAGCAGTTATAGCGGGAGCTTCCAAGAGACCCAGTACTTC
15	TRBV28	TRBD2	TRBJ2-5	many	CASSRREPARETQYF	TGTGCCAGCAGTCGGCGGGAGCCCGCCCGCGAGACCCAGTACTTC
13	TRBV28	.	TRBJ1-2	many	CASRPPLGGGYTF	TGTGCCAGCAGACCGCCCTTGGGGGGAGGCTACACCTTC
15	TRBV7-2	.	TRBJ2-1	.	CASSFARSDYNEQFF	TGTGCCAGCAGCTTCGCCAGGAGTGATTACAATGAGCAGTTCTTC
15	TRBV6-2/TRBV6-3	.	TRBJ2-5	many	CASSATGWLGETQYF	TGTGCCAGCAGTGCCACTGGGTGGCTAGGGGAGACCCAGTACTTC
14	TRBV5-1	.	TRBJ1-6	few	CASSTGTGGSPLHF	TGCGCCAGCAGCACCGGGACGGGTGGATCACCCCTCCACTTT
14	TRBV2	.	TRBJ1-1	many	CASTERTANTEAFF	TGTGCCAGCACCGAACGGACGGCTAACACTGAAGCTTTCTTT
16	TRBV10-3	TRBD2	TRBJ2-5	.	CAISEGFGLAQETQYF	TGTGCCATCAGTGAAGGGTTTGGACTAGCGCAAGAGACCCAGTACTTC
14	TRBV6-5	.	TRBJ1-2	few	CASSYRQKNYGYTF	TGTGCCAGCAGTTACAGACAGAAAAACTATGGCTACACCTTC
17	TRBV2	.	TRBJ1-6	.	CASSGYRISSYNSPLHF	TGTGCCAGCAGTGGGTACAGGATTAGCTCCTATAATTCACCCCTCCACTTT
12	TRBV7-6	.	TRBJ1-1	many	CASSPPMGEAFF	TGTGCCAGCAGCCCCCCCATGGGCGAAGCTTTCTTT
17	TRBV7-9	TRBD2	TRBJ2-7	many	CASSLFPMVAGVFEQYF	TGTGCCAGCAGCTTATTCCCCATGGTAGCGGGAGTATTTGAGCAGTACTTC
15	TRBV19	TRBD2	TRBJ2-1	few	CASSMTGTNYNEQFF	TGTGCCAGTAGTATGACGGGGACTAACTACAATGAGCAGTTCTTC
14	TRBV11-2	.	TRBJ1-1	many	CASSAHFKRAEAFF	TGTGCCAGCAGCGCCCATTTCAAACGCGCTGAAGCTTTCTTT
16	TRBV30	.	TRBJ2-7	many	CAWSAPTILNTYEQYF	TGTGCCTGGAGTGCCCCGACTATACTCAACACCTACGAGCAGTACTTC
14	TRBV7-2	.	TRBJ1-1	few	CASSLSVSGAEAFF	TGTGCCAGCAGCTTATCCGTCTCAGGAGCTGAAGCTTTCTTT
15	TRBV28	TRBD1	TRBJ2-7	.	CASSPSGTGWDEQYF	TGTGCCAGCAGTCCATCCGGGACAGGGTGGGACGAGCAGTACTTC
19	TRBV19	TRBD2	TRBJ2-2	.	CASSIEGRALAGKIGELFF	TGTGCCAGTAGTATAGAGGGCCGGGCTTTAGCGGGAAAGATCGGGGAGCTGTTTTTT
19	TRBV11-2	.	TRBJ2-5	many	CASSLKGPGQSVPQETQYF	TGTGCCAGCAGCTTAAAAGGACCGGGACAATCTGTCCCCCAAGAGACCCAGTACTTC
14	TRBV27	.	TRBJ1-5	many	CASSLYGESQPQHF	TGTGCCAGCAGTTTATATGGGGAAAGCCAGCCCCAGCATTTT
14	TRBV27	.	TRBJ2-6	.	CASSWRSGANVLTF	TGTGCCAGCTCCTGGAGGTCTGGGGCCAACGTCCTGACTTTC
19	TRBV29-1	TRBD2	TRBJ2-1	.	CSVEAPLAGGPAGDDEQFF	TGCAGCGTTGAAGCCCCCCTAGCGGGAGGGCCCGCGGGGGACGATGAGCAGTTCTTC
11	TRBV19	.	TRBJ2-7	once	CASGRGAEQYF	TGTGCCAGTGGCCGGGGAGCCGAGCAGTACTTC
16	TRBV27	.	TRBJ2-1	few	CASSFIRPGPYNEQFF	TGTGCCAGCAGTTTCATCCGTCCGGGACCCTACAATGAGCAGTTCTTC
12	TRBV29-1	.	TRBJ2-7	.	CSVVDTFYEQYF	TGCAGCGTTGTCGACACCTTCTACGAGCAGTACTTC
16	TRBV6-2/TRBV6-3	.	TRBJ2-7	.	CASSYSGGTLAYEQYF	TGTGCCAGCAGTTACTCAGGGGGGACGCTGGCCTACGAGCAGTACTTC
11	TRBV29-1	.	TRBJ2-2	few	CSAVGVEELFF	TGCAGCGCTGTTGGTGTCGAGGAGCTGTTTTTT
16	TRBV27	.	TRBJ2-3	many	CASSPLLVAVTDTQYF	TGTGCCAGCAGTCCCCTTTTGGTAGCGGTCACAGATACGCAGTATTTT
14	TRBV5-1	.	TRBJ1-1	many	CASSPQRGNTEAFF	TGCGCCAGCAGCCCGCAACGGGGGAACACTGAAGCTTTCTTT
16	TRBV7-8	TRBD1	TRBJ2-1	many	CASSLWGQETYNEQFF	TGTGCCAGCAGCTTATGGGGACAGGAAACCTACAATGAGCAGTTCTTC
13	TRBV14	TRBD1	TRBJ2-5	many	CASSLGQGKTQYF	TGTGCCAGCAGCCTCGGACAGGGGAAGACCCAGTACTTC
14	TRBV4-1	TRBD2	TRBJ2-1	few	CASSGLAGADEQFF	TGCGCCAGCAGCGGACTAGCGGGAGCCGATGAGCAGTTCTTC
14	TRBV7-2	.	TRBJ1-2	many	CASSLWVTGNGYTF	TGTGCCAGCAGCTTATGGGTTACTGGCAATGGCTACACCTTC
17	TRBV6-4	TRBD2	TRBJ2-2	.	CASSYQLAGGPGGELFF	TGTGCCAGCAGTTACCAGCTAGCGGGAGGGCCTGGCGGGGAGCTGTTTTTT
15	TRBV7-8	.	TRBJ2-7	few	CASSLRQVEGHEQYF	TGTGCCAGCAGCTTGAGACAGGTAGAAGGGCACGAGCAGTACTTC
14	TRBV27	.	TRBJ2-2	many	CASSFHGDTGELFF	TGTGCCAGCAGTTTTCACGGGGACACCGGGGAGCTGTTTTTT
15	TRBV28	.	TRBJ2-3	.	CASSIYRESTDTQYF	TGTGCCAGCAGTATCTACAGGGAAAGCACAGATACGCAGTATTTT
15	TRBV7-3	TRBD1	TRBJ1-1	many	CASSLMEGAWTEAFF	TGTGCCAGCAGCTTAATGGAGGGGGCCTGGACTGAAGCTTTCTTT
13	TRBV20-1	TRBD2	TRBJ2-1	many	CSASGRTYNEQFF	TGCAGTGCTAGCGGGAGGACCTACAATGAGCAGTTCTTC
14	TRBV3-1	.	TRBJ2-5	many	CASSQGPAAETQYF	TGTGCCAGCAGCCAAGGACCAGCAGCAGAGACCCAGTACTTC